This is a list of T cell receptor beta chains from one sample in a study of blood T cell repertoires in COVID-19. Repertoires were generated with immunoSEQ multiplex PCR, while TCRdb's copy carries only in-frame clones and drops some. The repertoire holds under 200,000 clones, with roughly 80% as singletons. The sample consisted of PBMCs or T cells enriched from blood (not recorded which). These receptors were obtained from a man aged 45 to 65 who had recovered from COVID-19. Both conserved end residues are part of each CDR3. The D gene is left open where the match is weak. Clone size is shown for a subset of rows, as once, few, many or a class of expanded clone.

clone size: .; D gene: .; V gene: TRBV19; J gene: TRBJ2-1; CDR3 protein: CASSAGSSYNEQFF; CDR3 DNA: TGTGCCAGTAGTGCCGGGAGCTCCTACAATGAGCAGTTCTTC
clone size: .; D gene: .; V gene: TRBV12-3/TRBV12-4; J gene: TRBJ1-1; CDR3 protein: CASRRDTEAFF; CDR3 DNA: TGTGCCAGCAGGAGGGACACTGAAGCTTTCTTT
clone size: .; D gene: TRBD1; V gene: TRBV5-1; J gene: TRBJ1-2; CDR3 protein: CASSPGQEGHYGYTF; CDR3 DNA: TGCGCCAGCAGCCCGGGACAGGAGGGTCACTATGGCTACACCTTC
clone size: few; D gene: .; V gene: TRBV28; J gene: TRBJ2-5; CDR3 protein: CASSFSETQYF; CDR3 DNA: TGTGCCAGCAGTTTCTCAGAGACCCAGTACTTC
clone size: .; D gene: .; V gene: TRBV27; J gene: TRBJ1-1; CDR3 protein: CASSPQGYTEAFF; CDR3 DNA: TGTGCCAGCAGTCCCCAGGGGTACACTGAAGCTTTCTTT
clone size: .; D gene: .; V gene: TRBV10-3; J gene: TRBJ1-1; CDR3 protein: CAISESGGETTEAFF; CDR3 DNA: TGTGCCATCAGTGAGTCGGGAGGGGAGACCACTGAAGCTTTCTTT
clone size: .; D gene: .; V gene: TRBV19; J gene: TRBJ2-5; CDR3 protein: CASRARDKGQETQYF; CDR3 DNA: TGTGCCAGCCGAGCCAGGGACAAGGGACAAGAGACCCAGTACTTC
clone size: .; D gene: .; V gene: TRBV2; J gene: TRBJ2-1; CDR3 protein: CASSRSAYNEQFF; CDR3 DNA: TGTGCCAGCAGCAGAAGTGCCTACAATGAGCAGTTCTTC
clone size: .; D gene: .; V gene: TRBV5-1; J gene: TRBJ1-6; CDR3 protein: CASSAETGLGSPLHF; CDR3 DNA: TGCGCCAGCAGCGCGGAGACAGGATTAGGATCACCCCTCCACTTT
clone size: .; D gene: .; V gene: TRBV28; J gene: TRBJ2-7; CDR3 protein: CASSFFRRRPHEQYF; CDR3 DNA: TGTGCCAGCAGTTTCTTTCGGCGGAGGCCCCACGAGCAGTACTTC
clone size: .; D gene: .; V gene: TRBV14; J gene: TRBJ2-3; CDR3 protein: CASSPSSSFPDTQYF; CDR3 DNA: TGTGCCAGCAGTCCAAGCTCTAGCTTCCCAGATACGCAGTATTTT
clone size: .; D gene: .; V gene: TRBV9; J gene: TRBJ2-5; CDR3 protein: CASSVTPEETQYF; CDR3 DNA: TGTGCCAGCAGCGTAACCCCGGAAGAGACCCAGTACTTC
clone size: .; D gene: .; V gene: TRBV28; J gene: TRBJ1-5; CDR3 protein: CASLGGTQHF; CDR3 DNA: TGTGCCAGCCTGGGGGGGACCCAGCATTTT
clone size: .; D gene: TRBD1; V gene: TRBV28; J gene: TRBJ2-7; CDR3 protein: CASSLSGQVHGYEQYF; CDR3 DNA: TGTGCCAGCAGTTTATCTGGACAGGTGCACGGGTACGAGCAGTACTTC
clone size: once; D gene: TRBD1; V gene: TRBV12-3/TRBV12-4; J gene: TRBJ1-4; CDR3 protein: CVGTGGEKLFF; CDR3 DNA: TGTGTCGGGACAGGAGGTGAAAAACTGTTTTTT
clone size: .; D gene: TRBD1; V gene: TRBV6-5; J gene: TRBJ1-6; CDR3 protein: CASILTGLDSPLHF; CDR3 DNA: TGTGCCAGCATCTTGACAGGGCTTGATTCACCCCTCCACTTT
clone size: .; D gene: .; V gene: TRBV14; J gene: TRBJ2-5; CDR3 protein: CASSQNSQETQYF; CDR3 DNA: TGTGCCAGCAGCCAAAACAGTCAAGAGACCCAGTACTTC
clone size: few; D gene: .; V gene: TRBV6-5; J gene: TRBJ1-2; CDR3 protein: CASRNRDTHGYTF; CDR3 DNA: TGTGCCAGCAGAAACCGGGACACCCATGGCTACACCTTC
clone size: .; D gene: .; V gene: TRBV19; J gene: TRBJ1-3; CDR3 protein: CASSTSVAGNTIYF; CDR3 DNA: TGTGCCAGTAGCACCTCGGTCGCTGGAAACACCATATATTTT
clone size: .; D gene: .; V gene: TRBV25-1; J gene: TRBJ2-2; CDR3 protein: CASSDHRGAAGELFF; CDR3 DNA: TGTGCCAGCAGTGACCACCGCGGGGCGGCCGGGGAGCTGTTTTTT
clone size: .; D gene: .; V gene: TRBV19; J gene: TRBJ2-3; CDR3 protein: CASSIGPGPDTQYF; CDR3 DNA: TGTGCCAGTAGTATAGGGCCGGGTCCAGATACGCAGTATTTT
clone size: .; D gene: .; V gene: TRBV30; J gene: TRBJ2-5; CDR3 protein: CAWRLYGETQYF; CDR3 DNA: TGTGCCTGGCGGCTTTACGGGGAGACCCAGTACTTC
clone size: .; D gene: TRBD1; V gene: TRBV5-1; J gene: TRBJ2-1; CDR3 protein: CASSLVPGQGGNEQFF; CDR3 DNA: TGCGCCAGCAGCTTGGTCCCGGGACAGGGGGGGAATGAGCAGTTCTTC
clone size: .; D gene: .; V gene: TRBV7-2; J gene: TRBJ2-1; CDR3 protein: CASRVSSGSYNEQFF; CDR3 DNA: TGTGCCAGCAGGGTATCGAGCGGGTCGTACAATGAGCAGTTCTTC
clone size: once; D gene: .; V gene: TRBV21-1; J gene: TRBJ1-2; CDR3 protein: CASTKGQGDYSYGYTF; CDR3 DNA: TGTGCCAGCACTAAAGGACAGGGGGATTATAGCTATGGCTACACCTTC
clone size: .; D gene: .; V gene: TRBV3-1/TRBV3-2; J gene: TRBJ1-1; CDR3 protein: CASSRTGSEAFF; CDR3 DNA: TGTGCCAGCAGCCGAACAGGGTCTGAAGCTTTCTTT
clone size: .; D gene: .; V gene: TRBV5-1; J gene: TRBJ1-6; CDR3 protein: CASSWAGGSNSPLHF; CDR3 DNA: TGCGCCAGCAGCTGGGCCGGGGGTTCGAATTCACCCCTCCACTTT
clone size: .; D gene: TRBD1; V gene: TRBV12-3/TRBV12-4; J gene: TRBJ1-2; CDR3 protein: CASRRTGDYGYTF; CDR3 DNA: TGTGCCAGCAGACGGACAGGGGACTATGGCTACACCTTC
clone size: few; D gene: TRBD2; V gene: TRBV5-1; J gene: TRBJ2-7; CDR3 protein: CASSWGTSGPYEQYF; CDR3 DNA: TGCGCCAGCAGCTGGGGGACTAGCGGTCCCTACGAGCAGTACTTC
clone size: .; D gene: .; V gene: TRBV10-1; J gene: TRBJ2-7; CDR3 protein: CASSESAGYSSYEQYF; CDR3 DNA: TGCGCCAGCAGTGAGTCGGCTGGCTACAGCTCCTACGAGCAGTACTTC
clone size: few; D gene: .; V gene: TRBV9; J gene: TRBJ2-5; CDR3 protein: CASSRTGGSGETQYF; CDR3 DNA: TGTGCCAGCAGCCGGACAGGTGGGAGCGGGGAGACCCAGTACTTC
clone size: .; D gene: TRBD2; V gene: TRBV11-3; J gene: TRBJ2-1; CDR3 protein: CASGVSGRVNEQFF; CDR3 DNA: TGTGCCAGCGGGGTTAGCGGGAGGGTCAATGAGCAGTTCTTC
clone size: .; D gene: .; V gene: TRBV27; J gene: TRBJ2-1; CDR3 protein: CASSRVAINEQFF; CDR3 DNA: TGTGCCAGCAGTCGCGTTGCTATCAATGAGCAGTTCTTC
clone size: .; D gene: TRBD1; V gene: TRBV19; J gene: TRBJ2-3; CDR3 protein: CASSTRTGSTDTQYF; CDR3 DNA: TGTGCCAGTAGTACCCGGACAGGGAGCACAGATACGCAGTATTTT
clone size: once; D gene: .; V gene: TRBV13; J gene: TRBJ1-1; CDR3 protein: CASSPLKQVVTEAFF; CDR3 DNA: TGTGCCAGCAGCCCCCTTAAACAGGTTGTCACTGAAGCTTTCTTT
clone size: once; D gene: .; V gene: TRBV28; J gene: TRBJ2-5; CDR3 protein: CASSFIQQGRETQYF; CDR3 DNA: TGTGCCAGCAGTTTCATTCAACAGGGCCGGGAGACCCAGTACTTC
clone size: .; D gene: .; V gene: TRBV21-1; J gene: TRBJ1-5; CDR3 protein: CASVFSGGGNQPQHF; CDR3 DNA: TGTGCCAGCGTGTTCTCAGGGGGTGGCAATCAGCCCCAGCATTTT
clone size: .; D gene: .; V gene: TRBV2; J gene: TRBJ2-7; CDR3 protein: CASSEDGTNISYEQYF; CDR3 DNA: TGTGCCAGCAGTGAGGACGGGACAAATATCTCCTACGAGCAGTACTTC
clone size: .; D gene: TRBD2; V gene: TRBV7-3; J gene: TRBJ2-5; CDR3 protein: CASSPNPAGVRETQYF; CDR3 DNA: TGTGCCAGCAGCCCAAATCCCGCGGGGGTAAGAGAGACCCAGTACTTC
clone size: .; D gene: TRBD1; V gene: TRBV6-1; J gene: TRBJ1-1; CDR3 protein: CASSEAGGTGAFF; CDR3 DNA: TGTGCCAGCAGTGAAGCGGGGGGGACAGGGGCTTTCTTT